This entry lists 18 T cell receptor beta chains sequenced from one sample in a study of blood T cell repertoires in COVID-19. The method was immunoSEQ multiplex PCR; TCRdb's version includes in-frame clones alone and lacks a portion of them. The table shows about 130,000 clones, with around 80% occurring only once. What was sequenced was peripheral blood. Receptor source: a man between 60 and 75 years old who had recovered from COVID-19.

This chain joins TRBV15 and TRBJ1-4; tentative D call: TRBD1 (6 bases). The CDR3 contains 15 residues. Germline V gene lookup returns CDR1 LNHNV and CDR2 YYDKDF (reference sequence). V dropped 2 bases and J dropped 5 bases, with 12 bases sitting between them. Here the CDR3 DNA reads TGTGCCACCAGCAGATACAGGGACACCAATGAAAAACTGTTTTTT. It translates to CATSRYRDTNEKLFF. The complete variable domain, with remaining parts taken from reference TRBV15 and TRBJ1-4, reads DAMVIQNPRYQVTQFGKPVTLSCSQTLNHNVMYWYQQKSSQAPKLLFHYYDKDFNNEADTPDNFQSRRPNTSFCFLDIRSPGLGDTAMYLCATSRYRDTNEKLFFGSGTQLSVL.

The CDR3: CASSQTTGVLQETQYF. Written as DNA, the CDR3 is TGTGCCAGCAGCCAAACCACAGGGGTCTTACAAGAGACCCAGTACTTC. The genes are TRBV3-1 (or the pseudogene TRBV3-2) and TRBJ2-5; 7 bases line up with TRBD1. This CDR3 spans 16 amino acids. With V trimmed by 2 bases and J by 2 bases, 8 bases remained unmatched. Germline values: CDR1 LGHDT, CDR2 YNNKEL (reference sequence).

The chain is built from TRBV2 and TRBJ2-3; 8 bases map to TRBD2. The CDR3 is 13 amino acids. V lost 3 bases, J lost 6 bases, and 2 bases stayed unmatched. Germline lookup yields CDR1 SNHLY and CDR2 FYNNEI. CDR3 sequence: CASSDGGVDTQYF. The CDR3 DNA is TGTGCCAGCAGTGACGGGGGGGTGGATACGCAGTATTTT.

The chain joins TRBV11-3 to TRBJ2-1; D perhaps matches TRBD2 (7 bases). This CDR3 is built from 15 residues. CDR1 and CDR2 from the germline V gene are SGHNT and YENEEA. V dropped 1 base and J dropped 3 bases, with 10 bases sitting between them. CDR3 sequence: CASSLGGGLYNEQFF. CDR3 nucleotides: TGTGCCAGCAGCTTAGGCGGGGGCCTCTACAATGAGCAGTTCTTC.

This clone was picked up one time. J is TRBJ1-1 and V is TRBV18; no reliable D call. Germline CDR1 and CDR2: KGHSH and LQKENI. This CDR3 has 13 residues. Trimming shortened V by 0 bases and J by 2 bases, and 4 bases separated the two germline ends. The CDR3 reads CASSPPLNTEAFF. The CDR3 DNA is TGTGCCAGCTCACCACCCCTTAACACTGAAGCTTTCTTT.

V usage is TRBV19 and J usage is TRBJ1-1; 11 bases map to TRBD1. V dropped 5 bases and J dropped 4; count of bases not matched to a gene: 3. This CDR3 is 14 amino acids long. Germline V lookup: CDR1 LNHDA, CDR2 SQIVND (reference sequence). The CDR3 loop reads CASSAGQGATEAFF. The CDR3 DNA sequence: TGTGCCAGTAGTGCCGGACAGGGGGCCACTGAAGCTTTCTTT.

The rearrangement joins TRBV28 to TRBJ2-5; weak D call: TRBD2 (7 bases). Germline CDR1 reads MDHEN; CDR2 reads SYDVKM. The V and J ends lost 6 bases and 4 bases respectively, with 15 bases between them. The CDR3 is 14 amino acids. CDR3 region: CASRPSGGRETQYF. CDR3 nucleotides: TGTGCCAGCAGACCCTCGGGGGGCCGAGAGACCCAGTACTTC.

The chain has TRBV6-6 and TRBJ2-1, with 10 bases identical to TRBD2. The CDR3 totals 15 residues. V lost 2 bases and J lost 6; bases outside the gene matches: 4. Germline lookup yields CDR1 MNHNY and CDR2 SVGAGI (reference sequence). CDR3 in amino acids: CASSYEASGSNEQFF. DNA of the CDR3: TGTGCCAGCAGTTACGAGGCTAGCGGGAGCAATGAGCAGTTCTTC.

This clone turned up a few times. The rearrangement joins TRBV9 to TRBJ1-4, with D perhaps TRBD1 (6 bases). Trimming took off 0 bases at V and 8 bases at J, with 17 bases between the two ends. Germline-derived CDR1 and CDR2 are SGDLS and YYNGEE. CDR3 length equals 16 residues. The CDR3 here is CASSVAGTGPTEKLFF. For the CDR3, the DNA is TGTGCCAGCAGCGTAGCGGGTACAGGGCCTACCGAAAAACTGTTTTTT.

The genes are TRBV14 and TRBJ2-3; a weak D match, TRBD2 (6 bases). The germline gives CDR1 SGHDN, CDR2 FVKESK. This CDR3 spans 14 amino acids. With 5 bases removed from V and 3 bases from J, the gap between germline ends came to 12 bases. CDR3 residues: CASSFGGGTDTQYF. The DNA for the CDR3 is TGTGCCAGCAGCTTCGGGGGTGGAACAGATACGCAGTATTTT.

This clone occurred once. The rearrangement uses TRBV19 and TRBJ1-2, with a weak D call TRBD1 (6 bases). The V end was cut by 1 base, the J end by 8 bases, with 17 bases between. Germline assignment: CDR1 LNHDA and CDR2 SQIVND (reference sequence). CDR3 length: 15 residues. Here the CDR3 DNA reads TGTGCCAGTAGTATAGGCCCCGGGACATCTCACGGCTACACCTTC. Encoded protein: CASSIGPGTSHGYTF. The variable domain in full, with the rest retrieved from reference TRBV19 and TRBJ1-2, is DGGITQSPKYLFRKEGQNVTLSCEQNLNHDAMYWYRQDPGQGLRLIYYSQIVNDFQKGDIAEGYSVSREKKESFPLTVTSAQKNPTAFYLCASSIGPGTSHGYTFGSGTRLTVV.

The CDR3 sequence: CASNSSGRQGIGSPLHF. The CDR3 DNA reads as TGTGCCAGCAACTCCTCCGGGAGGCAGGGGATAGGTTCACCCCTCCACTTT. The V call is TRBV28, the J call TRBJ1-6; weak D call: TRBD1 (6 bases). Germline V gives CDR1 MDHEN, CDR2 SYDVKM. CDR3 size: 17 residues. V dropped 7 bases and J dropped 9 bases, with 25 bases sitting between them.

The chain combines TRBV5-1 with TRBJ2-1; 14 bases match TRBD2. Trimming cost V 4 bases and J 9 bases; bases outside gene matches: 12. This CDR3 has 17 amino acids. The germline V gene encodes CDR1 SGHRS and CDR2 YFSETQ. The CDR3 loop reads CASSLGTSGGRRGEQFF. Written as DNA, the CDR3 is TGCGCCAGCAGCCTCGGGACTAGCGGGGGTAGACGAGGTGAGCAGTTCTTC.

The chain has TRBV4-1 and TRBJ1-1; D not resolved. V dropped 3 bases and J dropped 3 bases, with 14 bases sitting between them. This CDR3 region has 15 residues. Germline values: CDR1 MGHRA, CDR2 YSYEKL. CDR3: CASSHLNQVDTEAFF. The CDR3 bases are TGCGCCAGCAGCCACCTCAACCAGGTTGACACTGAAGCTTTCTTT.

The genes are TRBV28 and TRBJ1-5, with 7 positions matching TRBD1. The CDR3 is 15 amino acids. V dropped 5 bases and J dropped 4; count of bases not matched to a gene: 8. The germline V gene encodes CDR1 MDHEN and CDR2 SYDVKM. The CDR3 region is CASSDRERGNQPQHF. CDR3 nucleotide sequence: TGTGCCAGCAGTGACAGGGAGAGGGGGAATCAGCCCCAGCATTTT.

The chain is built from TRBV19 and TRBJ1-3; 10 bases are a match to TRBD1. The V and J ends lost 5 bases and 4 bases, in that order; junction bases with no gene match: 5. The CDR3 extends over 15 amino acids. From germline, CDR1 is LNHDA and CDR2 SQIVND (reference sequence). The CDR3 loop is CASSPGTGEGNTIYF. The CDR3 DNA sequence: TGTGCCAGTAGTCCCGGGACAGGGGAAGGAAACACCATATATTTT.

V is TRBV4-1 and J is TRBJ2-5, with 10 bases lining up with TRBD1. The CDR3 sequence is 19 residues long. The germline CDR1 and CDR2 sequences are MGHRA and YSYEKL. V lost 2 bases and J lost 2; bases outside the gene matches: 14. In DNA, the CDR3 is TGCGCCAGCAGCCAAAAGGGAGGGACAGGGGCCTACGAACAAGAGACCCAGTACTTC. Protein sequence: CASSQKGGTGAYEQETQYF.

This chain uses TRBV30 with TRBJ2-6, with a tentative D call TRBD1 (5 bases). Per germline, CDR1 GTSNPN and CDR2 SVGIG (reference sequence). Trimming removed 6 bases from V and 1 base from J, with 16 bases in between. The CDR3 extends over 16 amino acids. This CDR3 reads CACPPGGASGANVLTF. The CDR3, as DNA: TGTGCCTGTCCACCCGGTGGGGCGTCTGGGGCCAACGTCCTGACTTTC.